A selection of T cell receptor beta chains follows, all from one sample in a study of blood T cell repertoires in COVID-19. Assay used: immunoSEQ multiplex PCR; TCRdb lists only in-frame clones, some missing. The data contain more than 55,000 clones, 65% to 85% of them singletons. The sample comprised peripheral blood. These TCRs come from a woman aged 50 to 65 with active or convalescent COVID-19. Both conserved end residues are part of each CDR3. Each record gives: V gene, clone size, CDR3 protein. Not every row has a clone size; where given, it reads once, few, many or a size class.

v_call: TRBV5-4; clone_size: -; cdr3_aa: CASRAGTSGTDTQYF
v_call: TRBV4-1; clone_size: -; cdr3_aa: CASSPTSGGYTF
v_call: TRBV29-1; clone_size: once; cdr3_aa: CSVLTRDTQYF
v_call: TRBV27; clone_size: -; cdr3_aa: CASSLTLAGESEQFF
v_call: TRBV7-9; clone_size: -; cdr3_aa: CASSIGTSGGYEQYF
v_call: TRBV5-1; clone_size: -; cdr3_aa: CASSFGTAVHTEAFF
v_call: TRBV10-3; clone_size: -; cdr3_aa: CAISEIHEQFF
v_call: TRBV10-3; clone_size: -; cdr3_aa: CAAGGGYGNQPQHF
v_call: TRBV14; clone_size: -; cdr3_aa: CASSQDRTPRSDEKLFF
v_call: TRBV9; clone_size: -; cdr3_aa: CASSVGSVNTEAFF
v_call: TRBV18; clone_size: -; cdr3_aa: CASSVLRVPDTEAFF
v_call: TRBV6-1; clone_size: -; cdr3_aa: CASSEIKQAQETQYF
v_call: TRBV6-2/TRBV6-3; clone_size: -; cdr3_aa: CASSSLGYEQFF
v_call: TRBV6-5; clone_size: few; cdr3_aa: CASSLGLEANEQFF
v_call: TRBV5-4; clone_size: -; cdr3_aa: CASSPRGGREGNEQFF
v_call: TRBV27; clone_size: -; cdr3_aa: CASGSFNQPQHF
v_call: TRBV6-9; clone_size: -; cdr3_aa: CASTTSQSYEQYF
v_call: TRBV29-1; clone_size: -; cdr3_aa: CSVAARGYTEAFF
v_call: TRBV5-5; clone_size: -; cdr3_aa: CASSLIGQGNYGYTF
v_call: TRBV6-1; clone_size: -; cdr3_aa: CASSERGTGLQGYTF
v_call: TRBV2; clone_size: -; cdr3_aa: CASSAGHLLNTDTQYF
v_call: TRBV27; clone_size: -; cdr3_aa: CASSSRGGSSYNEQFF
v_call: TRBV23-1; clone_size: -; cdr3_aa: CARSRQGLSSGNTIYF
v_call: TRBV6-6; clone_size: -; cdr3_aa: CASSSFTRLGEETQYF
v_call: TRBV19; clone_size: few; cdr3_aa: CASSTHTGTVSYNEQFF
v_call: TRBV11-3; clone_size: -; cdr3_aa: CASSFSGRGHTQYF
v_call: TRBV7-9; clone_size: -; cdr3_aa: CASSRLQGNTEAFF
v_call: TRBV11-2; clone_size: -; cdr3_aa: CASSSLSGRAPEQFF
v_call: TRBV6-1; clone_size: -; cdr3_aa: CASSERGYEQYF
v_call: TRBV11-2; clone_size: few; cdr3_aa: CASSFDRGSYNEQFF
v_call: TRBV12-3/TRBV12-4; clone_size: -; cdr3_aa: CASGTGEAFF
v_call: TRBV11-2; clone_size: -; cdr3_aa: CASSFGTSGVVVGTQYF
v_call: TRBV19; clone_size: -; cdr3_aa: CASSAQGLAADTQYF
v_call: TRBV3-1/TRBV3-2; clone_size: -; cdr3_aa: CASSQDRLMGGGELFF
v_call: TRBV27; clone_size: -; cdr3_aa: CASRRGGTYEQYF
v_call: TRBV6-5; clone_size: -; cdr3_aa: CASSYRGGASDGYTF
v_call: TRBV6-2/TRBV6-3; clone_size: -; cdr3_aa: CASSYSSQGTTEAFF
v_call: TRBV10-3; clone_size: -; cdr3_aa: CAISEGDRLYNEQFF
v_call: TRBV5-4; clone_size: -; cdr3_aa: CASSQGGGRSNTIYF
v_call: TRBV24-1; clone_size: -; cdr3_aa: CATSDSANRFGYTF
v_call: TRBV11-2; clone_size: once; cdr3_aa: CASSLGQSATNEKLFF
v_call: TRBV3-1/TRBV3-2; clone_size: -; cdr3_aa: CATRTHPGGGYTF
v_call: TRBV7-3; clone_size: few; cdr3_aa: CASSTGVDRGGEQYF
v_call: TRBV7-9; clone_size: -; cdr3_aa: CASSSQQGPGNTIYF
v_call: TRBV9; clone_size: -; cdr3_aa: CASSVAGVGTDTQYF
v_call: TRBV30; clone_size: many; cdr3_aa: CGWAAGLNQPQHF
v_call: TRBV4-2; clone_size: -; cdr3_aa: CASSQEPGVHRLETQYF
v_call: TRBV27; clone_size: -; cdr3_aa: CASRYGGNTGSGYTF
v_call: TRBV2; clone_size: -; cdr3_aa: CAGDQDTYGYTF
v_call: TRBV28; clone_size: many; cdr3_aa: CASSPTGGAHEKLFF